This TCR beta chain was recovered during a study of T cell changes during pregnancy in multiple sclerosis. Sequencing used immunoSEQ multiplex PCR; TCRdb keeps in-frame clones, though not all of them. The data show fewer than 40,000 clones, 90% to 95% seen once. The CDR3 length is 16 residues. In germline, CDR1 is SQVTM, CDR2 ANQGSEA. V lost 4 bases to trimming and J lost 4 bases; unmatched junction nucleotides: 10. The gene calls are TRBV29-1 and TRBJ2-2, with 9 bases lining up with TRBD1. The clonotype comes from a female donor with multiple sclerosis, enrolled in a pregnancy study. The sample in question was CD4+ T cells from peripheral blood mononuclear cells, obtained after pregnancy. CDR3 protein: CSVVLGQGYGTGELFF. The DNA of the CDR3 is TGCAGCGTTGTCCTTGGACAGGGGTACGGCACCGGGGAGCTGTTTTTT.